This T cell receptor (beta chain) came from a study of cytomegalovirus exposure and HLA in healthy donors (dated by TCRdb to about 2017). Context from the whole study: An earlier analysis of 587 of the donors reported around 280 Gb of sequence data and 117 million unique TCR beta sequences obtained from about 179 million T cells. An early release that covered 640 HLA-typed donors contained approximately 290 gigabases of sequencing data and around 85 million unique TCR sequences. Among the roughly 400 genotyped donors, approximately 76% belonged to the genetic ancestry cluster associated with self-reported Caucasian donors. The study aimed to test whether signatures of past pathogen exposure could be identified by cataloging public T cell receptors. Using immunosequencing, the study profiled T cell repertoires from about 610 subjects and related those repertoires to cytomegalovirus serostatus. In addition to the first cohort of 650 to 750 subjects, a separate validation cohort of 120 different subjects was used. To predict cytomegalovirus infection status, the study brought together high-throughput TCR immunosequencing, statistical association of individual TCRs with disease status, and machine learning. To study patterns of TCR occurrence, a later analysis re-analyzed previously published TCR beta repertoires from around 660 donors and added high-resolution HLA genotyping. In the later analysis, no new phenotypic data were used to find candidate immune exposures; instead, reliance was placed on TCR beta sequences and their occurrence across donors. In an earlier analysis of roughly 600 of the donors, high-throughput TCR beta sequencing was used to judge whether each TCR beta V gene segment behaved as functional or pseudogenic. Alongside the repertoire data, information on donor age, sex, ethnicity and CMV serostatus was compiled. In a later genetic analysis, genome-wide SNP genotypes for about 55% of the roughly 700 donors were used, and that subset was treated as a discovery cohort. All discovery cohort repertoires had been generated on a single sequencing platform. Both class I and class II loci were covered by HLA typing, at four-digit resolution. Typing coverage differed by locus: A, B, C, DRB1 and DQB1 were typed in about 629-630 donors, DQA1 in 522, DPA1 in some 610, and DPB1 in roughly 470. A handful of DR-DQ haplotypes were handled as single units for association and clustering because linkage in the cohort was strong. Across around 400 genotyped donors of the cohort, an average of roughly 200,000 unique TCR beta nucleotide sequences per donor were sequenced, and 15% to 20% of those sequences were non-productive. Broader findings and caveats from the paper: In a later analysis, some 18,000 TCR beta sequences were associated with specific HLA alleles at a false discovery rate of 0.05. A cluster of highly shared sequence variants was judged likely to be a technical artifact of the sequencing pipeline. In a later analysis, TCR association rates were found to vary across HLA loci, with the most associated TCRs seen for DRB1 alleles and the fewest for HLA-C alleles. A further reported finding was that TCR beta sequences accurately predicted the HLA-A and HLA-B alleles for most subjects in the first cohort. Because some donors lacked HLA typing at each locus, the association tests relied only on the typed subset. Correlated functional status among segregating V segments might reflect linkage disequilibrium, but an unknown experimental factor could not be ruled out. Seventeen rarely observed V segments, including chromosome 9 orphons, were excluded from the earlier analysis of approximately 600 of the donors because counts were too low. In vitro tests confirmed that a few of the cytomegalovirus-associated TCR beta chains recognize cytomegalovirus antigens. In a later analysis, HLA-associated TCR beta chains showed more clonal expansion and lower generation probabilities than non-associated chains that were equally common. V-gene and J-gene trimming of TCR beta chains was associated with a missense DCLRE1C variant in a later genetic analysis, and the association was replicated in an independent cohort. Several of the top co-occurrence clusters appeared to be linked to parvovirus B19, influenza, CMV and Epstein-Barr virus, according to a later analysis. While some public TCRs were present in many individuals, most TCR sequences turned up only very rarely across donors. In an earlier analysis of some 640 of the donors, most TCR beta V segments were observed in productive rearrangements about 87% or about 30% of the time, broadly matching IMGT annotations. Roughly uniform sequencing depth across donors was assumed in presence/absence analyses, although this assumption may not hold. In this cohort, only TCR beta chains were sequenced, and detectable features were limited by the absence of alpha or paired-chain data. When HLA alleles, especially DR and DQ, strongly co-occurred, TCR associations were difficult to assign to individual alleles. The authors suggested that the approach could potentially be extended to other disease states and immunological phenotypes. Immune exposure information for the cohort was limited to CMV serostatus. In both the original and validation cohorts, the classifier was reported to diagnose cytomegalovirus status with high specificity and sensitivity. A total of some 180 TCR beta chains were listed by the study as associated with cytomegalovirus. Most CMV-associated TCR beta chains appeared to be HLA-restricted in a later analysis, and the HLA associations seemed to be driven largely by CMV exposure. Compared with the approximately 720-donor mean, donors in an Asian-associated ancestry cluster had fewer N-insertions in productive TCRs, according to a later genetic analysis.

The receptor library was made with the immunoSEQ multiplex PCR assay. For the multiplex PCR, a mixture combining 60 forward primers for TCR Vbeta segments and 13 reverse primers for TCR Jbeta segments was used. A multiplex PCR assay on genomic DNA amplified the CDR3 region of rearranged TCR beta genes. On the Illumina HiSeq System, the amplified TCR beta libraries were sequenced as 87-base-pair reads. On the authors' methods: A later analysis tallied around 80 million unique TCR beta chains across the 660 or so repertoires, and some 12 million of those chains were shared by two or more donors. Raw reads were error-corrected and collapsed into unique sequences by a nearest-neighbor algorithm in which closely related sequences were merged to remove PCR and sequencing errors. Alignment of CDR3 sequences to IMGT reference sequences was used to assign V, D and J gene segments. For a sequence to be retained, at least a six-nucleotide match to both a V gene segment and a J gene segment was required. Rearrangements were called productive when the CDR3 lacked stop codons and stayed in frame with V and J; all others were non-productive. CDR3 was defined according to IMGT convention as the region running from the second conserved V-encoded cysteine to the conserved J-encoded phenylalanine. The earlier analysis of about 560 of the donors excluded any sequence lacking an unambiguous match to a single V gene segment. An earlier analysis of under 750 of the donors called V segments functional above 56.7% productive rearrangements and segregating when the between-donor standard deviation exceeded 5%. A statistical classification framework was developed to diagnose cytomegalovirus status using the catalog of TCR beta chain sequences. In a later analysis, TCR nucleotide sequences were compared against IMGT/GENE-DB human TR gene sequences so that V and J genes could be assigned. The TCRdist pipeline was used in a later analysis to assign CDR3 sequences and most-parsimonious VDJ recombination scenarios. A later analysis defined each TCR beta chain by its CDR3 amino acid sequence plus V-gene family, and excluded reads lacking a unique V-gene family. In a later analysis, 450 to 600 highly shared, low-generation-probability nucleotide sequences were removed to address suspected cross-contamination and a sequencing artifact. For each public chain, a later analysis derived a clonal expansion index from normalized ranks of inferred template counts within each repertoire. Generation probabilities in a later analysis came from a VDJ recombination model fitted to out-of-frame rearrangements, and those results were checked against IGoR. In a later analysis, hypergeometric tests were used to score TCR-TCR, TCR-HLA and TCR-CMV co-occurrence, with a repertoire-size bias correction applied to TCR pairs. To estimate false discovery rates, a later analysis permuted the HLA or CMV assignments 20 times. In a later analysis, co-occurring TCRs were grouped with DBSCAN, and TCRdist sequence similarity was added when clustering was performed within HLA-allele-positive subsets. Repertoires with fewer than 30,000 or more than 120,000 public chains were left out of co-occurrence clustering, as were about five repertoires with anomalous nucleotide sharing. Here the immuneACCESS table is served through TCRdb, limited to in-frame sequences with V and J called. Missing clones are a known gap in these copies; in checked studies unresolved V genes cover under half, and the rest lacks a known reason. V, J and clone size were drawn from that table, and D and trimming were deduced from the DNA. This sample is represented by about 160,000 clones; 79% of them were singletons. Under 8% of the sample is held by the ten biggest clonotypes.

The cohort was made up of about 670 healthy bone marrow donors. Cohort members were all nominally healthy when sampled, although unrecorded immune exposures were likely present. The donor was CMV seropositive and belonged to the group of 250 to 300 seropositive cohort members. Every donor gave a peripheral blood sample, and the peripheral blood mononuclear cells from that sample were used for TCR beta sequencing. Genomic DNA was extracted from the blood cell samples with the Qiagen DNeasy Blood Extraction Kit. A note on this clone: Its antigen is unknown. No much larger clone is present one base from it, and per-base qualities are unavailable.

This clonotype was sampled from a man over 45 in good health and CMV-seropositive. What was sequenced was PBMCs.

The CDR3 in this case is CASSRYSSPSYEQYF. In nucleotide form, the sequence is TGTGCCAGTAGCAGATACAGCAGTCCTTCCTACGAGCAGTACTTC. Recombination joined TRBV19 with TRBJ2-7; the D gene identity is not certain. The CDR3 goes from the cysteine to the phenylalanine over 15 residues. Just the 45-base CDR3 DNA is kept, in frame starting at base 1. CDR1 and CDR2 are drawn from the germline V gene (reference sequence): LNHDA, SQIVND. V is clipped by 6 bases and J by 1 base, and the sequence between their germline boundaries is 16 bases long.